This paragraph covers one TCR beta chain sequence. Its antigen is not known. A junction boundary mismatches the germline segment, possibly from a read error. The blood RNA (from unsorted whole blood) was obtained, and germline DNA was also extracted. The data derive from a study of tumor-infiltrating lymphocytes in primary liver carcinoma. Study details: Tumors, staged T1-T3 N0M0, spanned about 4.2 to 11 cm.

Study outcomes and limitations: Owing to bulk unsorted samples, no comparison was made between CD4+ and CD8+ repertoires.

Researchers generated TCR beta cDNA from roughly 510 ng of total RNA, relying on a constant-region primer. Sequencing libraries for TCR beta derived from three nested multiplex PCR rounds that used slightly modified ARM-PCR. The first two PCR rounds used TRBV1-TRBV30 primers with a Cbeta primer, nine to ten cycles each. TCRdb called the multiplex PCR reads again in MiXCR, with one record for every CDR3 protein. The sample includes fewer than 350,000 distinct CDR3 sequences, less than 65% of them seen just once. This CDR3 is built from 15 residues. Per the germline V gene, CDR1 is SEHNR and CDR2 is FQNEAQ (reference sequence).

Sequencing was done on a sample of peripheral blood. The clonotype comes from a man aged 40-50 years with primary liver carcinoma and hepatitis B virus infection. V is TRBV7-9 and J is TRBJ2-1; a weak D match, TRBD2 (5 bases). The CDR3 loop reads CANSPPRAVGLEQFF. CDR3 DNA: TGTGCCAACAGCCCGCCGAGGGCCGTAGGTCTTGAGCAGTTCTTC.